This is a list of T cell receptor beta chains from one sample in a study of T cell repertoires in cytomegalovirus infection. No antigen is known for these receptors. TCRdb re-called the reads through MiXCR, storing one row per CDR3 protein. The table lists some 940,000 distinct CDR3 sequences, 31% of them singletons. The source was cultured CD8+ T cells from PBMCs, collected from culture after CMV antigen stimulation. Receptors originate from a human donor in good health (CMV status not recorded). Some clones in this sample may be carry-over from other donors' samples. Both conserved end residues are part of each CDR3. D genes are given only for firm matches. For some rows the clone size is stated as once, few or many, or as a class when expanded; others skip it.

J: TRBJ1-1
D: TRBD1
size: few
V: TRBV6-6
DNA: TGTGCCAGCAGTTACATCAGGACAGGGCGAACTGAAGCTTTCTTT
CDR3: CASSYIRTGRTEAFF

J: TRBJ1-1
D: .
size: .
V: TRBV5-1
DNA: TGCGCCAGCAGCTTCTATTCAATGAACACTGAAGCTTTCTTT
CDR3: CASSFYSMNTEAFF

J: TRBJ1-5
D: .
size: few
V: TRBV6-2/TRBV6-3
DNA: TGTGCCAGCAGTTCTACACCACCTCATAGCAATCAGCCCCAGCATTTT
CDR3: CASSSTPPHSNQPQHF

J: TRBJ1-1
D: TRBD1
size: few
V: TRBV5-5
DNA: TGTGCTAGTTGTACAGGGGCTTCGAACACTGAAGCTTTCTTT
CDR3: CASCTGASNTEAFF

J: TRBJ1-5
D: .
size: many
V: TRBV7-8
DNA: TGTGCCAGCAGCTTACGGGGACCATATCAGCCCCAGCATTTT
CDR3: CASSLRGPYQPQHF

J: TRBJ1-2
D: .
size: many
V: TRBV7-2
DNA: TGTGCCAGCAGCTTAGATGGCGGGGGCGCGGACTATGGCTACACCTTC
CDR3: CASSLDGGGADYGYTF

J: TRBJ2-5
D: TRBD1
size: few
V: TRBV4-2
DNA: TGTGCCAGCAGCCAACTACAGGGGGCCCAGTACTTC
CDR3: CASSQLQGAQYF

J: TRBJ1-5
D: .
size: many
V: TRBV7-9
DNA: TGTGCCAGCAGCTCCCAGGGAGACGGGAATCAGCCCCAGCATTTT
CDR3: CASSSQGDGNQPQHF

J: TRBJ1-4
D: TRBD1
size: many
V: TRBV7-8
DNA: TGTGCCAGCAGCATTCGGACAGGGCAGCGAACTAATGAAAAACTGTTTTTT
CDR3: CASSIRTGQRTNEKLFF

J: TRBJ2-2
D: .
size: few
V: TRBV4-1
DNA: TGCGCCAGCAGCTCTCCGGGACGAATTAACGGGGAGCTGTTTTTT
CDR3: CASSSPGRINGELFF

J: TRBJ1-2
D: .
size: once
V: TRBV14
DNA: TGTGCCAGCAGCAAGGTAACAGGGAGACGAACCAACTATGGCTACACCTTC
CDR3: CASSKVTGRRTNYGYTF

J: TRBJ2-1
D: .
size: few
V: TRBV4-1
DNA: TGCGCCAGCAGCCACCCAACCGGGGGCCTGTACAATGAGCAGTTCTTC
CDR3: CASSHPTGGLYNEQFF

J: TRBJ1-6
D: .
size: few
V: TRBV27
DNA: TGTGCCAGCAGTTTAAGGGGGTCCGGGGGGATAAGGTATTCACCCCTCCACTTT
CDR3: CASSLRGSGGIRYSPLHF

J: TRBJ2-5
D: .
size: .
V: TRBV6-2/TRBV6-3
DNA: TGTGCCAGCAGTTACCTGCGTCTAACGGGGGCCTTTCAAGAGACCCAGTACTTC
CDR3: CASSYLRLTGAFQETQYF

J: TRBJ1-1
D: .
size: .
V: TRBV6-2/TRBV6-3
DNA: TGTGCCATATCGACGTTCACTGAAGCTTTCTTT
CDR3: CAISTFTEAFF

J: TRBJ2-6
D: .
size: many
V: TRBV7-2
DNA: TGTGCTGCGGTCCTGGTGGGTTTAAGTTTCAGCGTCCTGACTTTC
CDR3: CAAVLVGLSFSVLTF

J: TRBJ1-1
D: .
size: many
V: TRBV7-8
DNA: TGTGCCAGCAGCTTAGGAACCGGGGCGAACACTGAAGCTTTCTTT
CDR3: CASSLGTGANTEAFF

J: TRBJ2-2
D: TRBD1
size: .
V: TRBV2
DNA: TGTGCCAGCAGCACAGACAGGGGGCTCGGGGACACCGGGGAGCTGTTTTTT
CDR3: CASSTDRGLGDTGELFF

J: TRBJ2-3
D: .
size: .
V: TRBV28
DNA: TGTGCCAGCAGTTTACCGGCGGGGGCCCCTCGCACAGATACGCAGTATTTT
CDR3: CASSLPAGAPRTDTQYF

J: TRBJ1-2
D: .
size: .
V: TRBV5-6
DNA: TGTGCCAGCCGCCTGCAGGGAGACTCTGGCTACACCTTC
CDR3: CASRLQGDSGYTF

J: TRBJ2-2
D: TRBD1
size: .
V: TRBV27
DNA: TGTGCCAGCAGTCCACAGGGGGCTTGGAGTACCGGGGAGCTGTTTTTT
CDR3: CASSPQGAWSTGELFF

J: TRBJ2-5
D: .
size: few
V: TRBV7-8
DNA: TGTGCCAGCAGTAGGAGGGGAGAGACCCAGTACTTC
CDR3: CASSRRGETQYF

J: TRBJ2-3
D: .
size: few
V: TRBV7-9
DNA: TGTGCCACTACGTTTAGCGGCACGCAGTATTTT
CDR3: CATTFSGTQYF